This TCR beta chain was profiled in a study of metastatic and nonmetastatic thyroid tumors. Study overall: Repertoires of blood and of tissue (tumor or nodule) from malignant and benign thyroid patients were compared. Notes on the study in general: Within blood and tumor, benign nodules reportedly had significantly lower TCR beta diversity than malignant thyroid tumors did.

TCRdb reanalyzed the PCR reads with MiXCR. Of 13,000 or so clones listed, 33% are singletons. Note on this clone: Its antigen remains unidentified.

Not a single patient had been given any form of treatment at any point before undergoing thyroid surgery. The CDR3 spans 13 residues. Germline V gene data show CDR1 as MDHEN and CDR2 as SYDVKM. V was trimmed by 5 bases and J by 2 bases, leaving 9 bases between them. The genes are TRBV28 and TRBJ1-1; TRBD1 might be the D (5 bases). The specimen sequenced was tumor tissue. The receptor was derived from a male donor with papillary thyroid cancer or a benign thyroid nodule (not recorded which). Some clones in this sample may be carry-over from other donors' samples. CDR3 region: CASSRQINTEAFF. The CDR3 DNA reads TGTGCCAGCAGTCGACAGATAAACACTGAAGCTTTCTTT.